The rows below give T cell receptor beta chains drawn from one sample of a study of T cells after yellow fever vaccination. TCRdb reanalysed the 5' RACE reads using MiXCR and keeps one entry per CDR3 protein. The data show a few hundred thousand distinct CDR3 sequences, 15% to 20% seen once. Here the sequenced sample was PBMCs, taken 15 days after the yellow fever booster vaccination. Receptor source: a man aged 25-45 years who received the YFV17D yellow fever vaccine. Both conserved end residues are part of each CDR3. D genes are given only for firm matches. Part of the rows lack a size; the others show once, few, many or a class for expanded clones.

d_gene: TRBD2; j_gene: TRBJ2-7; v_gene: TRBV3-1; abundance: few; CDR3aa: CASSQDPVGPLAGYEQYF; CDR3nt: TGTGCCAGCAGCCAAGATCCGGTCGGGCCATTAGCGGGCTACGAGCAGTACTTC
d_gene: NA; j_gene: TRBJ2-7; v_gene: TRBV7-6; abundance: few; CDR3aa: CASSLEEGWGYEQYF; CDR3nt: TGTGCCAGCAGCTTAGAGGAGGGTTGGGGTTACGAGCAGTACTTC
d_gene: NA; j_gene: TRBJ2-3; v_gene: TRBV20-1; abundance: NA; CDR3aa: CSAINRFGDTQYF; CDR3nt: TGCAGTGCTATTAATCGGTTTGGAGATACGCAGTATTTT
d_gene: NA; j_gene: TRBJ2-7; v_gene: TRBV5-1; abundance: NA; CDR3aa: CASSLGSQGYEQYF; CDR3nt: TGCGCCAGCAGCTTGGGGAGCCAGGGATACGAGCAGTACTTC
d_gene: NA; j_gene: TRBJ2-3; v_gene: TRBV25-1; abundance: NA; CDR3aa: CASSPITLGDTQYF; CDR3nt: TGTGCCAGCAGCCCCATCACGCTGGGAGATACGCAGTATTTT
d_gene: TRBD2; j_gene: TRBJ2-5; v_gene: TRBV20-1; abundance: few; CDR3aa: CSANPISGRGQETQYF; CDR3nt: TGCAGTGCTAACCCCATTAGCGGGAGGGGACAAGAGACCCAGTACTTC
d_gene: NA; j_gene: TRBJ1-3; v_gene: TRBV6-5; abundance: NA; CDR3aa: CASSYGRVPGNTIYF; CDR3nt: TGTGCCAGCAGTTACGGCAGGGTACCTGGAAACACCATATATTTT
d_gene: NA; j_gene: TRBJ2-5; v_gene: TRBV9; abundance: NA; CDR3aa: CASSALAAQETQYF; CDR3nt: TGTGCCAGCAGCGCCCTGGCCGCCCAAGAGACCCAGTACTTC
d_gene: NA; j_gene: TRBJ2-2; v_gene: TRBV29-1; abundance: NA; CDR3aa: CSVDHPRGTGELFF; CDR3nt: TGCAGCGTTGACCACCCCAGGGGAACCGGGGAGCTGTTTTTT
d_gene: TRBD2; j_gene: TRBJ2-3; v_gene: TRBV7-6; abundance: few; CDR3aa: CASTPGLAGDTDTQYF; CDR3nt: TGTGCCAGCACTCCAGGACTAGCGGGAGACACAGATACGCAGTATTTT
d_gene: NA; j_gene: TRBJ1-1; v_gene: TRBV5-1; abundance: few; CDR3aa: CASSFDRDGEAFF; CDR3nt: TGCGCCAGCAGCTTTGACCGGGACGGAGAAGCTTTCTTT
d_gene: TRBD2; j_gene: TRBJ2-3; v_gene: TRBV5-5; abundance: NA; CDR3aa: CASSLSLLAGSDTQYF; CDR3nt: TGTGCCAGCAGCTTGTCCCTTCTAGCGGGGTCAGATACGCAGTATTTT
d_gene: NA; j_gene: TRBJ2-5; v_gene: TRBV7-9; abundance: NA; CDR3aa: CASSFVAGQETQYF; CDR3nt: TGTGCCAGCAGCTTCGTCGCGGGCCAAGAGACCCAGTACTTC
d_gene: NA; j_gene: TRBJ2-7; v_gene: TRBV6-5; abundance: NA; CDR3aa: CASSYGERLYYEQYF; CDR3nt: TGTGCCAGCAGTTACGGGGAGAGACTTTACTACGAGCAGTACTTC
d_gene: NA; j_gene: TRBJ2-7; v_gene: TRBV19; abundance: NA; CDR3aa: CASSGERHYEQYF; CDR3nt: TGTGCCAGTAGTGGGGAGCGACACTACGAGCAGTACTTC
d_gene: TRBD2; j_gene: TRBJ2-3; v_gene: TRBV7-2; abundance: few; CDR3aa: CASSLVAGPGTDTQYF; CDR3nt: TGTGCCAGCAGCTTAGTAGCGGGCCCCGGGACAGATACGCAGTATTTT
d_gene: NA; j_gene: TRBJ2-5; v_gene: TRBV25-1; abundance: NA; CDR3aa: CASKRTAQETQYF; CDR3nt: TGTGCCAGCAAGCGGACCGCACAAGAGACCCAGTACTTC
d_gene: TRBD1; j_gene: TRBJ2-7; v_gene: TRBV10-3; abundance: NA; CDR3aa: CAISERDRATYEQYF; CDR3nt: TGTGCCATCAGTGAACGGGACAGGGCGACCTACGAGCAGTACTTC
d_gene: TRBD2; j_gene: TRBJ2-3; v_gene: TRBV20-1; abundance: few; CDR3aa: CSAPGEGLALDTQYF; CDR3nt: TGCAGTGCCCCCGGAGAGGGACTAGCGCTAGATACGCAGTATTTT
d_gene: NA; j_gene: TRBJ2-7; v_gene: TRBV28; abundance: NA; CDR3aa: CASSFPGGQYF; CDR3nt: TGTGCCAGCAGTTTCCCCGGAGGGCAGTACTTC
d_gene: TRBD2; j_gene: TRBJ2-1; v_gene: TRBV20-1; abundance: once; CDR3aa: CRLQTSGMSHEQFF; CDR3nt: TGCAGGTTACAGACTAGCGGGATGTCCCATGAGCAGTTCTTC
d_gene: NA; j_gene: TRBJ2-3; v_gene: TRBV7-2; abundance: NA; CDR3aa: CASSFQGYGTDTQYF; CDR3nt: TGTGCCAGCAGCTTCCAGGGTTACGGCACAGATACGCAGTATTTT
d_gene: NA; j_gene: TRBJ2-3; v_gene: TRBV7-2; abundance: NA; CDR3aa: CASSLAPYPQQYF; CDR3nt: TGTGCCAGCAGCTTAGCGCCCTATCCTCAACAGTATTTT
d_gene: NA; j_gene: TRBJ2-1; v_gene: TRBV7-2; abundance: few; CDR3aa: CASSYNRDSYNEQFF; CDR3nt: TGTGCCAGCAGCTACAACAGGGATTCCTACAATGAGCAGTTCTTC
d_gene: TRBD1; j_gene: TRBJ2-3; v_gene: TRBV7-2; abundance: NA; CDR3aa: CASSLALGGSDTQYF; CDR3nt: TGTGCCAGCAGCTTAGCGCTAGGGGGCTCAGATACGCAGTATTTT
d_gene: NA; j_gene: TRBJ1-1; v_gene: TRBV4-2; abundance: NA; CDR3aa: CASSQEGGRETEAFF; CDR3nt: TGTGCCAGCAGCCAAGAAGGAGGTCGGGAAACTGAAGCTTTCTTT
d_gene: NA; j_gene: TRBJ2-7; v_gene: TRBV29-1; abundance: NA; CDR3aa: CSVELGRTYEQYF; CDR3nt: TGCAGCGTTGAATTGGGACGGACCTACGAGCAGTACTTC
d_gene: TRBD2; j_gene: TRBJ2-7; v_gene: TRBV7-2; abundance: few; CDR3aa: CASSLLAGTYEQYF; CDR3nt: TGTGCCAGCAGTTTGCTAGCGGGTACCTACGAGCAGTACTTC
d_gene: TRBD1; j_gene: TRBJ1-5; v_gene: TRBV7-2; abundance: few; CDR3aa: CASSRTGTRPQHF; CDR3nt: TGTGCCAGCAGCCGGACAGGGACAAGGCCCCAGCATTTT
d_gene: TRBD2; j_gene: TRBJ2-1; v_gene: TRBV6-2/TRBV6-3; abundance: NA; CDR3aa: CASTGRTSGYQNEQFF; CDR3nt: TGTGCCAGCACCGGTCGGACTAGCGGCTACCAGAATGAGCAGTTCTTC
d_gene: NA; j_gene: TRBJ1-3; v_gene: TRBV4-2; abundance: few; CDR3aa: CASSQEVNLIGNTIYF; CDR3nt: TGTGCCAGCAGCCAGGAAGTAAACCTCATTGGAAACACCATATATTTT
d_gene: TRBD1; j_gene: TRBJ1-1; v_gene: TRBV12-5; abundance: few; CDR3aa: CASGVGTGLKTEAFF; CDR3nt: TGTGCTAGTGGTGTCGGGACAGGGTTAAAAACTGAAGCTTTCTTT
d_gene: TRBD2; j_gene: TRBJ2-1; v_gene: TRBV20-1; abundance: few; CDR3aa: CSAPSFGTSGRAAYNEQFF; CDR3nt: TGCAGTGCTCCCTCATTCGGGACTAGCGGGAGGGCGGCCTACAATGAGCAGTTCTTC
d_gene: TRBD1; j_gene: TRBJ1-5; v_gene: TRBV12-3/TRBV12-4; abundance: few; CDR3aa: CASTLGGANNQPQHF; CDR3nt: TGTGCCAGCACTCTAGGGGGCGCGAACAATCAGCCCCAGCATTTT
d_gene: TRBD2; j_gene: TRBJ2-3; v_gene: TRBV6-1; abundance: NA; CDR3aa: CASARTSGRAFATTDTQYF; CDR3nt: TGTGCCAGCGCTAGGACTAGCGGGAGGGCCTTTGCGACAACAGATACGCAGTATTTT
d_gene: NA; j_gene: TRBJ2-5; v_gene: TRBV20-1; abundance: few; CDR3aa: CSAPRGKETQYF; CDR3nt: TGCAGTGCCCCTAGGGGGAAAGAGACCCAGTACTTC
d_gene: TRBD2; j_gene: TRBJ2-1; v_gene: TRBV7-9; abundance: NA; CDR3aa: CASSSPVRLAGYNEQFF; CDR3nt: TGTGCCAGCAGCTCCCCCGTGAGACTAGCGGGGTACAATGAGCAGTTCTTC
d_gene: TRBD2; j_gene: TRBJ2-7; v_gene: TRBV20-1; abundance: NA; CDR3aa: CSASTTSGSRYEQYF; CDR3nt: TGCAGTGCTTCGACCACTAGCGGGAGTAGGTACGAGCAGTACTTC
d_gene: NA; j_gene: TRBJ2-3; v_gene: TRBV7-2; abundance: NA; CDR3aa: CASSLRVRDTQYF; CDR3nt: TGTGCCAGCAGCTTAAGGGTTCGAGATACGCAGTATTTT
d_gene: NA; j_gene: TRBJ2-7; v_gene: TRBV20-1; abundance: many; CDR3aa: CSASRGEIYEQYF; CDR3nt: TGCAGTGCGTCCCGCGGGGAAATATACGAGCAGTACTTC
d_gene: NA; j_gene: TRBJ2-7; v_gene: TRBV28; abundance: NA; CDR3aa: CASSLPAGTYEQYF; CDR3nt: TGTGCCAGCAGTCTCCCTGCGGGGACCTACGAGCAGTACTTC
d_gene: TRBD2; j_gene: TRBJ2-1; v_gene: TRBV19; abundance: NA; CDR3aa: CASRKGLAANYNEQFF; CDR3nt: TGTGCCAGTAGAAAGGGACTAGCGGCTAACTACAATGAGCAGTTCTTC
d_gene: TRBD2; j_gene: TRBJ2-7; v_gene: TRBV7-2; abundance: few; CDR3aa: CASSLVLLAAYEQYF; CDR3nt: TGTGCCAGCAGCTTAGTCCTACTAGCGGCCTACGAGCAGTACTTC
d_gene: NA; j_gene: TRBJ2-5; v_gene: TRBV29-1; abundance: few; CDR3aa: CSVHGAQETQYF; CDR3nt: TGCAGCGTTCATGGTGCACAAGAGACCCAGTACTTC
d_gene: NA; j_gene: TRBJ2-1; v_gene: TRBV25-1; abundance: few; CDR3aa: CASSGGGARYEQFF; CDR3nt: TGTGCCAGCAGTGGGGGGGGCGCTCGGTATGAGCAGTTCTTC
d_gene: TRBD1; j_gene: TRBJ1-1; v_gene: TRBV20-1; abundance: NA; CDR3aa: CSASVTGRTEAFF; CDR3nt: TGCAGTGCTAGCGTGACAGGGCGGACTGAAGCTTTCTTT
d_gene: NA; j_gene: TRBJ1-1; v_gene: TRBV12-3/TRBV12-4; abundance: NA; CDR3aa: CASSSLRGAEAFF; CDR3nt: TGTGCCAGCAGCTCCCTGAGGGGCGCTGAAGCTTTCTTT
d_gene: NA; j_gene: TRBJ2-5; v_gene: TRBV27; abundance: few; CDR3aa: CASSLYGRQETQYF; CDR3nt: TGTGCCAGCAGTTTATATGGCCGGCAAGAGACCCAGTACTTC
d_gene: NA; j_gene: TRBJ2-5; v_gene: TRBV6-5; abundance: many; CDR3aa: CASSSSGLAGFETQYF; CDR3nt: NA
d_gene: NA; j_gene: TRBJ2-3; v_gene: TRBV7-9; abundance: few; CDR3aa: CASSLDVLFAPTDTQYF; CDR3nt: TGTGCCAGCAGCTTAGACGTCCTATTCGCCCCCACAGATACGCAGTATTTT
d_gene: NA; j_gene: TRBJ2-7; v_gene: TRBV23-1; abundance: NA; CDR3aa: CASSRRGLPREQYF; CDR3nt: TGCGCCAGCAGTCGACGGGGTCTCCCCCGGGAGCAGTACTTC
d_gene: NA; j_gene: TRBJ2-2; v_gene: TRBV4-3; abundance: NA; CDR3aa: CASSQGVLTGELFF; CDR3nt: TGCGCCAGCAGCCAAGGAGTGCTGACCGGGGAGCTGTTTTTT
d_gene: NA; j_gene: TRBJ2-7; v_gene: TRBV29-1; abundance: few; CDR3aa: CSVSAGVHEQYF; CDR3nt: TGCAGCGTTAGCGCCGGGGTCCACGAGCAGTACTTC
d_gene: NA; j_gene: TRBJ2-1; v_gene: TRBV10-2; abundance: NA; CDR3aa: CASSGPNNEQFF; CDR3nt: TGCGCCAGCAGTGGTCCTAACAATGAGCAGTTCTTC
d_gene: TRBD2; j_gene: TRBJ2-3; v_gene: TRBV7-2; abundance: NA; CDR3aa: CASGLRGVGTDTQYF; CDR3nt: TGTGCCAGCGGACTTCGGGGGGTCGGGACAGATACGCAGTATTTT